This T cell receptor (beta chain) was profiled in a study of T cells in Graves' hyperthyroidism and ophthalmopathy. The CDR3 spans 14 residues. Deletions cut 10 bases from V and 2 bases from J, with 18 bases between. Germline V gene data show CDR1 as SNHLY and CDR2 as FYNNEI. RNA transcripts served as the template for amplifying TCR beta CDR3 regions. The HTBI primer set was used in a first-round RT-PCR of the TCR CDR3. One entry per CDR3 protein results from TCRdb running MiXCR on the multiplex PCR reads. This sample carries approximately 430,000 distinct CDR3 sequences, 14% to 15% of them seen once, and the ten largest clones take around 13%. The study included ophthalmopathy patients with Clinical Activity Score at least 3, NOSPECS grade at least 4 and duration under 3 months. General study results and limits: With a median lead of about six months before onset, the model predicted ophthalmopathy. Appearing also in blood were most of the thyroid clonotypes expanded above 0.001. Through a model of 13 V-J features, ophthalmopathy was separated from stable hyperthyroidism.

This clonotype has a count of ten or more. The antigen is unknown. The TCR sequence derives from a man between 18 and 35 years old with Graves' ophthalmopathy. The chain couples TRBV2 to TRBJ2-7; D possibly corresponds to TRBD1 (5 bases). Material: blood. This chain's CDR3 is CATKGNPDTYEQYF. CDR3 sequence (DNA): TGTGCCACCAAGGGGAATCCCGATACCTACGAGCAGTACTTC.